Below, 10 T cell receptor beta chains from the same sample are listed, as sequenced in a study of shared clonotypes between healthy human individuals. Profiling relied on immunoSEQ multiplex PCR, and the TCRdb table lists in-frame clones only, not all of them. The data hold 950,000 to 1,200,000 clones, with 60% to 80% observed a single time. What was sequenced was memory CD4+ T cells from PBMCs. Subset indicated: CD45RA-negative fraction. These receptors came from a man between 18 and 35 years old in good health. Some clones in this sample may be carry-over from other donors' samples.

The V and J genes are TRBV5-4 and TRBJ2-5; 8 positions match TRBD2. The J call may be incorrect, as the DNA end agrees better with TRBJ2-7. Germline CDR1 is SGHNT and CDR2 is YYREEE (reference sequence). The CDR3 runs 15 residues. The CDR3 DNA reads as TGTGCCAGCAGCCAAACTAGCGGCGTTTCCTACGAGCAGTACTTC. This sequence encodes CASSQTSGVSYEQYF.

The chain carries TRBV7-2 and TRBJ1-2; 12 nucleotides agree with TRBD1. CDR1 is SGHTA and CDR2 is FQGNSA in the germline V gene. The CDR3 is made up of 17 amino acids. The trim removed 2 bases at V and 4 bases at J, leaving 8 bases unmatched. In DNA form, the CDR3 reads TGTGCCAGCAGCTTACCGGGACAGGGGGCGCCACCCTATGGCTACACCTTC. This gives the protein CASSLPGQGAPPYGYTF.

On this clone: In the same sample, other DNA sequences code for this CDR3. This rearrangement joins TRBV10-3 to TRBJ2-3; maybe TRBD2 (5 bases). Germline V gene sequence: CDR1 ENHRY, CDR2 SYGVKD. V was trimmed by 2 bases and J by 5 bases, leaving 8 bases between them. CDR3 length: 13 residues. For the CDR3, the DNA is TGTGCCATCAGTGAGCTAGCAGGAGATACGCAGTATTTT. This encodes CAISELAGDTQYF.

Concerning this clone itself: One end of the junction does not line up with germline, which may come from a read error. This sample also contains other DNA sequences that code for the same CDR3. The chain combines TRBV7-2 with TRBJ2-2, with 7 bases that match TRBD2. The CDR3 loop spans 14 amino acids. In germline, CDR1 is SGHTA, CDR2 FQGNSA. The CDR3 here is CASSLAVNTGELFF. The CDR3 DNA reads as TGTGCCAGCAGCCTAGCGGTCAACACCGGGGAGCTGTTTTTT.

In its sample, this clone was seen a few times. The V call is TRBV18, the J call TRBJ2-3; 13 bases align to TRBD2. CDR1 KGHSH and CDR2 LQKENI come from the germline V gene. After removal of 1 base from V and 1 base from J, the junction contained 5 bases not matched to a gene. CDR3 length: 18 residues. The CDR3 DNA sequence: TGTGCCAGCTCACCACAAGGGACTAGCGGGACAGGCACAGATACGCAGTATTTT. Its protein is CASSPQGTSGTGTDTQYF.

The chain carries TRBV4-1 and TRBJ2-1, with 11 bases that match TRBD2. V lost 4 bases, J lost 1 base, and 21 bases stayed unmatched. CDR3 length equals 22 residues. Per the germline V gene, CDR1 is MGHRA and CDR2 is YSYEKL. CDR3 sequence reads: CASSRIWTATSGDSSSYNEQFF. CDR3 coding DNA: TGCGCCAGCAGCCGGATTTGGACAGCGACTAGCGGGGATAGCAGTTCCTACAATGAGCAGTTCTTC.

Points on this clone: Other DNA sequences from this sample encode an identical CDR3 as well. V gene TRBV7-3 combines with J gene TRBJ1-2; TRBD1 matches 7 bases. The CDR3 spans 13 residues. The V gene end was trimmed by 4 bases and the J gene end by 5 bases; junction bases not matched to a gene: 4. The V gene's germline CDR1 is SGHTA and CDR2 FQGTGA. The CDR3 nucleotides are TGTGCCAGCAGCTCGGGACAGTTTTATGGCTACACCTTC. It codes for CASSSGQFYGYTF.

The chain has TRBV27 and TRBJ2-4; D not resolved. CDR3 size: 13 residues. Germline V gives CDR1 MNHEY, CDR2 SMNVEV (reference sequence). The V end lost 5 bases, the J end lost 4 bases, and 9 bases lay between the germline ends. CDR3 sequence reads: CASSRQAKNIQYF. The CDR3 nucleotides are TGTGCCAGCAGTAGGCAGGCAAAAAACATTCAGTACTTC.

There are a few counts of this clone. The V and J genes are TRBV18 and TRBJ2-3; D is unclear. V shed 1 base and J shed 4 bases, with 9 bases lying between them. CDR1 KGHSH and CDR2 LQKENI come from the germline V gene. There are 14 residues in the CDR3. Written as DNA, the CDR3 is TGTGCCAGCTCACCACATAAGGGCCCAGATACGCAGTATTTT. Residues: CASSPHKGPDTQYF.

This chain joins TRBV5-1 and TRBJ2-7, with D uncertain. Germline V gene lookup returns CDR1 SGHRS and CDR2 YFSETQ. Trimming removed 4 bases from V and 2 bases from J, with 13 bases in between. The CDR3 consists of 14 residues. The CDR3 loop is CASSLRTLAYEQYF. DNA for the CDR3: TGCGCCAGCAGCCTCCGGACGCTGGCCTACGAGCAGTACTTC.